Given below is one T cell receptor (beta chain) in context. Its antigen is still unknown. These data are taken from a study of cytomegalovirus exposure and HLA in healthy donors. Study overall: Prior work identified roughly 120 million unique TCR beta sequences in roughly 180 million T cells. General observations from the study: It was 150 to 200 TCR beta chains that were listed as cytomegalovirus-associated. Through in vitro validation, three CMV-associated chains were shown to be specific for CMV antigens. An apparent linkage of common viral pathogens to several of the most significant clusters emerged in a later analysis.

Germline loops: CDR1 KGHSH, CDR2 LQKENI. This CDR3 is built from 14 residues. Losses at the gene ends were 6 bases for V and 4 bases for J; bases not matched to a gene: 5. It was with 60 Vbeta and 13 Jbeta primers that the PCR ran. Clones were sequenced by immunoSEQ multiplex PCR, and TCRdb holds only the in-frame ones, with some missing. The repertoire holds about 90,000 clones, with 70% as singletons. This clonotype originated in a woman between 50 and 59 years old in good health and CMV-seropositive. Source material: PBMCs. The chain recombines TRBV18 with TRBJ2-7; TRBD1 matches 11 bases. CDR3 residues: CASSLGQGAYEQYF. CDR3 coding DNA: TGTGCCAGCTCCCTCGGACAGGGGGCGTACGAGCAGTACTTC.